These 29 T cell receptor beta chains share one sample of origin, sequenced in a study of T cell responses to AZD1222 COVID-19 vaccine. Sequenced by immunoSEQ multiplex PCR; TCRdb stores in-frame clones only, minus some. The sample contains about 140,000 clones, over 65% of which appear only once. The sequences come from peripheral blood, collected on day 0 of AZD1222 vaccination. The receptors were sampled from an adult in good health.

The J gene is TRBJ1-3, the V gene TRBV28, with 8 bases fitting TRBD1. V lost 5 bases and J lost 4; bases outside the gene matches: 10. CDR3 length: 16 residues. In germline, CDR1 is MDHEN, CDR2 SYDVKM. As DNA, the CDR3 is TGTGCCAGCAGTCGGACAGGGATTCAGGGGGGAAACACCATATATTTT. It encodes CASSRTGIQGGNTIYF.

The chain couples TRBV30 to TRBJ1-6, with 8 nucleotides matching TRBD1. The CDR3 consists of 15 residues. J gave up 7 bases and V 2 bases, and 7 bases lay outside the gene matches. Germline CDR1 is GTSNPN and CDR2 is SVGIG (reference sequence). The CDR3, as DNA: TGTGCCTGGAGTCGCAACGACAGGGGAAATTCACCCCTCCACTTT. Its translation is CAWSRNDRGNSPLHF. The entire variable domain, with the rest obtained from reference TRBV30 and TRBJ1-6, is as follows: SQTIHQWPATLVQPVGSPLSLECTVEGTSNPNLYWYRQAAGRGLQLLFYSVGIGQISSEVPQNLSASRPQDRQFILSSKKLLLSDSGFYLCAWSRNDRGNSPLHFGNGTRLTVT.

In this sample, this clone is medium-sized. This CDR3 reads CASSQEGLYNEQFF. As DNA, the CDR3 is TGTGCCAGCAGCCAAGAGGGACTGTACAATGAGCAGTTCTTC. The rearrangement links TRBV14 to TRBJ2-1, with D possibly being TRBD2 (6 bases). The CDR3 totals 14 residues. Between the trimmed V and J ends, which lost 0 bases and 4 bases, there was a span of 7 bases. CDR1 is SGHDN, CDR2 FVKESK, per germline.

This clone was found a few times. One end of the junction does not line up with germline, which may come from a read error. The CDR3 loop is CASNVFQSSYGQYF. In DNA, the CDR3 is TGTGCCAGCAATGTATTCCAGAGCTCCTACGGGCAGTACTTC. The chain recombines TRBV5-6 with TRBJ2-7, with D uncertain. Germline assignment: CDR1 SGHDT and CDR2 YYEEEE. This CDR3 spans 14 amino acids.

CDR3 DNA: TGTGCCAGCTCACTCGGGACGGATGGCTACACCTTC. Encoded protein: CASSLGTDGYTF. This chain uses TRBV18 with TRBJ1-2; the D gene is possibly TRBD1 (5 bases). Germline-derived CDR1 and CDR2 are KGHSH and LQKENI. The CDR3 covers 12 residues. The germline V and J ends were trimmed by 4 bases and 6 bases, with 9 bases remaining between them.

This rearrangement joins TRBV5-1 to TRBJ2-3; possibly TRBD1 for D (5 bases). The CDR3 length is 14 residues. Trimming cost V 4 bases and J 2 bases, with 11 bases left between them. CDR1 and CDR2 (germline): SGHRS, YFSETQ. The DNA for the CDR3 is TGCGCCAGCAGCCCTGGGGCCGCCACAGATACGCAGTATTTT. Translation: CASSPGAATDTQYF.

V and J are TRBV5-4 and TRBJ1-2; D is perhaps TRBD1 (6 bases). This CDR3 is 15 amino acids long. The germline V gene has CDR1 SGHNT and CDR2 YYREEE (reference sequence). Trimming cost V 0 bases and J 2 bases, with 11 bases left between them. DNA for the CDR3: TGTGCCAGCAGCTTGGCAGGGGCAGGGAACTATGGCTACACCTTC. It yields the protein CASSLAGAGNYGYTF.

The chain employs TRBV28 and TRBJ1-2, with D possibly matching TRBD1 (6 bases). CDR3 size: 13 residues. Germline CDR1 MDHEN, CDR2 SYDVKM. Trimming left V 3 bases short and J 4 bases short, with 9 bases between. The CDR3 reads CASSLGGRYGYTF. The CDR3, as DNA: TGTGCCAGCAGTTTGGGGGGGCGCTATGGCTACACCTTC.

This chain connects TRBV9 to TRBJ2-7, with D perhaps TRBD1 (6 bases). Germline V CDR1 and CDR2: SGDLS, YYNGEE. Trimming removed 7 bases at V and 5 bases at J, with 16 bases between. This CDR3 comprises 13 residues. The CDR3 reads CASGHRESNEQYF. The CDR3 DNA sequence: TGTGCCAGCGGACACAGGGAGTCGAACGAGCAGTACTTC.

The chain is built from TRBV7-6 and TRBJ2-7, with D perhaps being TRBD1 or TRBD2 (6 bases each). CDR3 length: 17 amino acids. Germline CDR1 is SGHVS and CDR2 is FNYEAQ. The germline V and J ends were trimmed by 1 base and 1 base, with 17 bases remaining between them. CDR3 bases: TGTGCCAGCAGCTTAGGGAGCCCCAGGGGAGGTTCCTACGAGCAGTACTTC. The encoded protein is CASSLGSPRGGSYEQYF.

The chain joins TRBV29-1 to TRBJ2-2, with D possibly matching TRBD1 (6 bases). Germline lookup yields CDR1 SQVTM and CDR2 ANQGSEA. The CDR3 has 12 residues. The V and J ends lost 6 bases and 6 bases respectively, with 11 bases between them. The CDR3 DNA reads TGCAGCGTGAGACAGGCGGCCGGGGAGCTGTTTTTT. Its translation: CSVRQAAGELFF.

CDR3 region: CASRGGPNTEAFF. The CDR3 nucleotides are TGTGCCAGTCGAGGGGGCCCGAACACTGAAGCTTTCTTT. This chain uses TRBV19 with TRBJ1-1; 7 bases map to TRBD1. Germline CDR1 reads LNHDA; CDR2 reads SQIVND (reference sequence). The CDR3 is made up of 13 amino acids. V shed 8 bases, J shed 1 base, and the junction held 4 bases outside the gene matches.

The rearrangement links TRBV5-5 to TRBJ1-3, with TRBD1 as a possible D gene (5 bases). CDR1 and CDR2 from the germline V gene are SGHKS and YYEKEE (reference sequence). Trimming took off 0 bases at V and 3 bases at J, with 10 bases between the two ends. This CDR3 comprises 15 residues. CDR3 bases: TGTGCCAGCAGCTTGGGCCAGGGTAATGGAAACACCATATATTTT. This gives the protein CASSLGQGNGNTIYF.

The rearrangement joins TRBV4-1 to TRBJ1-4, with TRBD1 identical over 9 bases. Losses at the gene ends were 0 bases for V and 6 bases for J; bases not matched to a gene: 8. The CDR3 runs to 17 residues. Germline CDR1 and CDR2: MGHRA and YSYEKL. CDR3 nucleotides: TGCGCCAGCAGCCAAGAGCCTAACAGGGGGCAATATGAAAAACTGTTTTTT. Amino acid sequence: CASSQEPNRGQYEKLFF.

This chain joins TRBV18 and TRBJ2-1; the D gene is possibly TRBD1 (5 bases). The germline V and J ends were trimmed by 3 bases and 9 bases, with 12 bases remaining between them. CDR1 and CDR2 from the germline V gene are KGHSH and LQKENI. The length of the CDR3 is 13 residues. The CDR3 loop reads CASSPVGRGEQFF. As DNA, the CDR3 is TGTGCCAGCTCACCCGTCGGAAGGGGTGAGCAGTTCTTC.

The chain recombines TRBV24-1 with TRBJ2-7, with 7 nucleotides matching TRBD1. Germline CDR1 and CDR2: KGHDR and SFDVKD. J lost 4 bases, V lost 3 bases, and 8 bases had no gene match. The CDR3 runs 15 residues. In DNA, the CDR3 is TGTGCCACCAGTGATCCCCGGACAGGAGAGTACGAGCAGTACTTC. Its translation: CATSDPRTGEYEQYF.

This CDR3 reads CASRPGGGEQFF. CDR3 DNA sequence: TGTGCCAGCAGACCGGGGGGCGGGGAGCAGTTCTTC. The V and J genes are TRBV6-5 and TRBJ2-1, with a weak D call TRBD2 (7 bases). V was pared by 6 bases and J by 10 bases, with 13 bases between. The CDR3 spans 12 residues. Germline V gene data show CDR1 as MNHEY and CDR2 as SVGAGI.

This clone appeared a single time. V gene TRBV7-2 combines with J gene TRBJ1-5; D gene uncertain. The CDR3 loop spans 14 amino acids. The V and J ends lost 4 bases and 7 bases respectively, with 14 bases between them. The germline CDR1 and CDR2 sequences are SGHTA and FQGNSA. The CDR3, as DNA: TGTGCCAGCAGCTCAAGGGATATGAACCAGCCCCAGCATTTT. It specifies CASSSRDMNQPQHF. The complete variable domain, with remaining parts taken from reference TRBV7-2 and TRBJ1-5, reads GAGVSQSPSNKVTEKGKDVELRCDPISGHTALYWYRQSLGQGLEFLIYFQGNSAPDKSGLPSDRFSAERTGGSVSTLTIQRTQQEDSAVYLCASSSRDMNQPQHFGDGTRLSIL.

The rearrangement uses TRBV5-1 and TRBJ1-2; 11 nucleotides agree with TRBD1. V gave up 0 bases and J gave up 3 bases; unmatched junction bases: 4. The germline V gene encodes CDR1 SGHRS and CDR2 YFSETQ. The CDR3 runs 16 residues. As DNA, the CDR3 is TGCGCCAGCAGCTTGGGGGACAGGGGGACGTACTATGGCTACACCTTC. Its translation: CASSLGDRGTYYGYTF.

The chain employs TRBV28 and TRBJ1-4; D is uncertain. CDR1 is MDHEN and CDR2 is SYDVKM in the germline V gene. The CDR3 length is 14 residues. The V gene lost 3 bases and the J gene lost 3 bases, with 8 bases spanning the gap. CDR3 nucleotides: TGTGCCAGCAGTTTTGAGGGAGCTAATGAAAAACTGTTTTTT. Translating gives CASSFEGANEKLFF.

The J gene is TRBJ1-6, the V gene TRBV5-1; D remains ambiguous. The CDR3 sequence is 13 residues long. Trimming shortened V by 5 bases and J by 7 bases, and 10 bases separated the two germline ends. Germline lookup yields CDR1 SGHRS and CDR2 YFSETQ. The CDR3 here is CASREGSNSPLHF. The CDR3 region has the DNA TGCGCCAGCAGGGAAGGCAGCAATTCACCCCTCCACTTT.

The chain combines TRBV9 with TRBJ1-2; D unclear. Trimming took 3 bases from V and 0 from J, leaving 6 bases between them. Looked up from germline, CDR1 is SGDLS and CDR2 is YYNGEE. The CDR3 is made up of 13 amino acids. For the CDR3, the DNA is TGTGCCAGCAGCGAGAGCTCTAACTATGGCTACACCTTC. Translation: CASSESSNYGYTF.

This chain connects TRBV11-2 to TRBJ2-1, with TRBD2 identical over 10 bases. Looked up from germline, CDR1 is SGHAT and CDR2 is FQNNGV. The CDR3 covers 15 residues. The V gene end was trimmed by 6 bases and the J gene end by 5 bases; junction bases not matched to a gene: 7. In DNA, the CDR3 is TGTGCCAGCAGATCCCTAGCGGGGGTACACAATGAGCAGTTCTTC. Amino acids: CASRSLAGVHNEQFF.

This rearrangement joins TRBV6-6 to TRBJ1-1; D gene uncertain. Germline V gives CDR1 MNHNY, CDR2 SVGAGI (reference sequence). This CDR3 spans 12 amino acids. The V gene lost 8 bases and the J gene lost 1 base, with 8 bases spanning the gap. The DNA of the CDR3 is TGTGCCAGCGGGAGGGCGAACACTGAAGCTTTCTTT. It specifies CASGRANTEAFF.

This clone appeared once. The rearrangement joins TRBV9 to TRBJ1-1; 11 positions match TRBD1. The CDR3 totals 19 residues. Germline V gene data show CDR1 as SGDLS and CDR2 as YYNGEE. Unmatched junction bases numbered 15, after V lost 4 bases and J lost 1 base. The CDR3 region is CASSYRDRGWPMWNTEAFF. Written as DNA, the CDR3 is TGTGCCAGCAGCTACCGGGACAGGGGGTGGCCCATGTGGAACACTGAAGCTTTCTTT.

The chain uses TRBV27 and TRBJ1-3; D not certain. This CDR3 spans 14 amino acids. The germline V gene has CDR1 MNHEY and CDR2 SMNVEV (reference sequence). Deletions cut 6 bases from V and 0 bases from J, with 9 bases between. This CDR3 reads CASRPISSGNTIYF. CDR3 DNA: TGTGCCAGCAGACCCATTAGCTCTGGAAACACCATATATTTT.

The rearrangement joins TRBV28 to TRBJ2-7, with D maybe TRBD1 (6 bases). CDR3 length equals 13 residues. V lost 2 bases and J 7 bases, leaving 12 bases between the germline ends. Germline CDR1 reads MDHEN; CDR2 reads SYDVKM. CDR3 in amino acids: CASSLTGQREQYF. The CDR3 DNA follows: TGTGCCAGCAGTTTAACAGGGCAGAGGGAGCAGTACTTC.

The chain recombines TRBV11-3 with TRBJ2-7, with D perhaps being TRBD1 or TRBD2 (5 bases each). The germline V gene has CDR1 SGHNT and CDR2 YENEEA. The CDR3 covers 13 residues. Trimming stripped 5 bases from V and 2 bases from J, with 10 bases between. CDR3 sequence (DNA): TGTGCCAGCAGCAGGGGACGGACCTACGAGCAGTACTTC. Translated, it gives CASSRGRTYEQYF.

The chain carries TRBV16 and TRBJ1-3, with D hard to call. Germline loops: CDR1 KGHSY, CDR2 FQNENV. V was shortened by 1 base and J by 0 bases, with 10 bases between the two germline ends. This CDR3 is built from 16 residues. The CDR3 loop is CASSQWRADSGNTIYF. The CDR3, as DNA: TGTGCCAGCAGCCAATGGAGGGCAGACTCTGGAAACACCATATATTTT.